The 27 T cell receptor beta chains below were found in one sample sequenced in a study of blood T cell repertoires in COVID-19. Some clones are missing from TCRdb's copy, which holds only in-frame ones; the method was immunoSEQ multiplex PCR. The table has some 120,000 clones, around 89% seen once. Sample: peripheral blood. These TCRs come from a human donor with acute or convalescent COVID-19. The donor label of this sample is uncertain.

The rearrangement uses TRBV7-3 and TRBJ1-1; tentatively, D is TRBD1 (5 bases). Germline V gene data show CDR1 as SGHTA and CDR2 as FQGTGA. The V end lost 6 bases, the J end lost 4 bases, and 15 bases lay between the germline ends. CDR3 length equals 14 residues. The CDR3 coding sequence is TGTGCCAGCAGTCCGAGGGAGGGGACCACTGAAGCTTTCTTT. It translates to CASSPREGTTEAFF.

This sequence joins TRBV11-1 and TRBJ2-7; D unclear. The CDR3 covers 13 residues. The V gene lost 5 bases and the J gene lost 2 bases, with 10 bases spanning the gap. The germline V gene encodes CDR1 SGHAT and CDR2 FQDESV (reference sequence). The CDR3 sequence is CASSRTETYEQYF. CDR3 coding DNA: TGTGCCAGCAGCCGTACAGAGACCTACGAGCAGTACTTC.

The chain joins TRBV7-9 to TRBJ1-2; 7 bases are shared with TRBD1. The length of the CDR3 is 13 residues. V trimming: 5 bases; J trimming: 5 bases; junction bases outside the gene matches: 5. Per the germline V gene, CDR1 is SEHNR and CDR2 is FQNEAQ (reference sequence). This chain's CDR3 is CASSLGQLYGYTF. Here the CDR3 DNA reads TGTGCCAGCAGCCTGGGACAGTTATATGGCTACACCTTC.

CDR3 DNA sequence: TGTGCCAGCTCACCCGGGCGGGTGGAGACCCAGTACTTC. It codes for CASSPGRVETQYF. The genes are TRBV18 and TRBJ2-5; TRBD2 is a possible D gene (5 bases). This CDR3 has 13 amino acids. V was cut by 3 bases and J by 5 bases, with 10 bases left in between. Per germline, CDR1 KGHSH and CDR2 LQKENI. Looking up the rest from reference TRBV18 and TRBJ2-5 gives the full variable domain: NAGVMQNPRHLVRRRGQEARLRCSPMKGHSHVYWYRQLPEEGLKFMVYLQKENIIDESGMPKERFSAEFPKEGPSILRIQQVVRGDSAAYFCASSPGRVETQYFGPGTRLLVL.

The chain joins TRBV4-2 to TRBJ2-3; D may be TRBD1 (6 bases). The length of the CDR3 is 16 residues. The germline V gene has CDR1 LGHNA and CDR2 YNFKEQ. V lost 4 bases and J lost 1, with 15 bases in between. CDR3 amino acids: CASSPRPYRGTDTQYF. The CDR3 coding sequence is TGTGCCAGCAGCCCTAGACCCTACAGGGGCACAGATACGCAGTATTTT.

J is TRBJ2-7 and V is TRBV7-9, with D possibly being TRBD2 (5 bases). In germline, CDR1 is SEHNR, CDR2 FQNEAQ (reference sequence). The CDR3 sequence is 15 residues long. V gave up 4 bases and J gave up 0 bases, with 13 bases separating them. Written as DNA, the CDR3 is TGTGCCAGCAGCTCGGGATGGGAAGGCTCCTACGAGCAGTACTTC. Its protein is CASSSGWEGSYEQYF. Drawing the rest from reference TRBV7-9 and TRBJ2-7, the complete variable domain is DTGVSQNPRHKITKRGQNVTFRCDPISEHNRLYWYRQTLGQGPEFLTYFQNEAQLEKSRLLSDRFSAERPKGSFSTLEIQRTEQGDSAMYLCASSSGWEGSYEQYFGPGTRLTVT.

The gene calls are TRBV6-1 and TRBJ2-7, with 10 bases matching TRBD1. Germline-derived CDR1 and CDR2 are MNHNS and SASEGT. The V and J ends lost 8 bases and 4 bases, in that order; junction bases with no gene match: 5. This CDR3 has 13 amino acids. Here the CDR3 reads CASGTGQGYEQYF. The CDR3, as DNA: TGTGCCAGCGGCACGGGACAGGGGTACGAGCAGTACTTC.

This chain joins TRBV29-1 and TRBJ2-1; 7 positions match TRBD1. This CDR3 is 14 amino acids long. Germline CDR1 is SQVTM and CDR2 is ANQGSEA. Losses at the gene ends were 7 bases for V and 0 bases for J; bases not matched to a gene: 6. The CDR3 region is CSAAQGSSYNEQFF. The CDR3 DNA follows: TGCAGCGCCGCACAGGGGTCCTCCTACAATGAGCAGTTCTTC.

This chain's CDR3 is CASNSRRDRGYTGELFF. CDR3 in DNA: TGTGCCAGCAACTCCCGGAGGGACAGGGGGTACACCGGGGAGCTGTTTTTT. The chain uses TRBV5-6 and TRBJ2-2; the match to TRBD1 covers 11 bases. The CDR3 runs to 17 residues. V lost 6 bases and J lost 3; bases outside the gene matches: 10. Germline CDR1 and CDR2: SGHDT and YYEEEE.

The gene calls are TRBV11-3 and TRBJ2-2, with D maybe TRBD2 (5 bases). Trimming left V 3 bases short and J 4 bases short, with 12 bases between. CDR1 and CDR2 from the germline V gene are SGHNT and YENEEA. This CDR3 comprises 15 residues. CDR3 amino acids: CASSLVAGSTGELFF. CDR3 in DNA: TGTGCCAGCAGCTTGGTCGCGGGTTCCACCGGGGAGCTGTTTTTT.

The V and J genes are TRBV7-9 and TRBJ2-5; 8 bases are shared with TRBD2. CDR1 is SEHNR, CDR2 FQNEAQ, per germline (reference sequence). There are 17 residues in the CDR3. V lost 4 bases and J lost 5; bases outside the gene matches: 15. CDR3 coding DNA: TGTGCCAGCAGCTCTTCTTTAGGGGTGTTAGCGGGGGAGACCCAGTACTTC. Protein product: CASSSSLGVLAGETQYF.

The chain joins TRBV7-6 to TRBJ1-5, with D unclear. Trimming stripped 0 bases from V and 3 bases from J, with 9 bases between. This CDR3 region has 15 residues. Germline CDR1 and CDR2: SGHVS and FNYEAQ. The CDR3 region has the DNA TGTGCCAGCAGCTTAGCGTCTGGCTTCAATCAGCCCCAGCATTTT. Translating it yields CASSLASGFNQPQHF.

The V gene is TRBV7-2, the J gene TRBJ2-7; 9 positions match TRBD2. The germline gives CDR1 SGHTA, CDR2 FQGNSA. V gave up 2 bases and J gave up 6 bases; unmatched junction bases: 8. This CDR3 region has 15 residues. CDR3 in amino acids: CASSLSRGGAVEQYF. In nucleotides, the CDR3 is TGTGCCAGCAGCTTATCCCGCGGGGGGGCCGTCGAGCAGTACTTC.

The chain is built from TRBV11-3 and TRBJ2-5, with 7 bases fitting TRBD2. V lost 5 bases and J lost 1; bases outside the gene matches: 7. Germline V gene data show CDR1 as SGHNT and CDR2 as YENEEA. The CDR3 is 15 amino acids. DNA for the CDR3: TGTGCCAGCAGCCGCCGGGACTACCGCCAAGAGACCCAGTACTTC. Protein: CASSRRDYRQETQYF. Together with reference TRBV11-3 and TRBJ2-5, the CDR3 gives the full variable domain: EAGVVQSPRYKIIEKKQPVAFWCNPISGHNTLYWYLQNLGQGPELLIRYENEEAVDDSQLPKDRFSAERLKGVDSTLKIQPAELGDSAVYLCASSRRDYRQETQYFGPGTRLLVL.

The chain combines TRBV5-1 with TRBJ2-5; TRBD2 agrees at 7 bases. The germline V gene has CDR1 SGHRS and CDR2 YFSETQ. The CDR3 spans 13 residues. V was clipped by 4 bases and J by 1 base; unmatched bases: 1. The chain's CDR3 is CASSPGGQETQYF. As DNA, the CDR3 is TGCGCCAGCAGCCCGGGAGGCCAAGAGACCCAGTACTTC.

J is TRBJ2-3 and V is TRBV24-1; 10 bases align to TRBD1. CDR1 is KGHDR, CDR2 SFDVKD, per germline. CDR3 length equals 19 residues. V shed 0 bases, J shed 1 base, and the junction held 9 bases outside the gene matches. CDR3 bases: TGTGCCACCAGTGATTTGCGAACTCCCGGGACAGGGGGCACAGATACGCAGTATTTT. It encodes CATSDLRTPGTGGTDTQYF.

The rearrangement uses TRBV3-1 (or the pseudogene TRBV3-2) and TRBJ1-3, with D hard to call. Germline loops: CDR1 LGHDT, CDR2 YNNKEL (reference sequence). The CDR3 sequence is 16 residues long. Trimming removed 1 base at V and 0 bases at J, with 10 bases between. The CDR3 protein is CASSQAGLVSGNTIYF. The CDR3 region has the DNA TGTGCCAGCAGCCAAGCGGGGTTAGTCTCTGGAAACACCATATATTTT.

J is TRBJ2-1 and V is TRBV18, with D maybe TRBD2 (6 bases). Germline V gene lookup returns CDR1 KGHSH and CDR2 LQKENI. Trimming cost V 2 bases and J 10 bases, with 27 bases left between them. The CDR3 totals 18 residues. In DNA, the CDR3 is TGTGCCAGCTCACCATTCGACGTAGCGGACCAGCTACTAGGGGAGCAGTTCTTC. Translating gives CASSPFDVADQLLGEQFF. Full variable domain (outside the CDR3, taken from reference TRBV18 and TRBJ2-1): NAGVMQNPRHLVRRRGQEARLRCSPMKGHSHVYWYRQLPEEGLKFMVYLQKENIIDESGMPKERFSAEFPKEGPSILRIQQVVRGDSAAYFCASSPFDVADQLLGEQFFGPGTRLTVL.

J is TRBJ1-6 and V is TRBV28; D not resolved. This CDR3 is built from 13 residues. V lost 10 bases to trimming and J lost 10 bases, with 17 bases between them. Germline V CDR1 and CDR2: MDHEN, SYDVKM. Written as DNA, the CDR3 is TGTGCCACCTCGATTGAAGCGAGGTCACCCCTCCACTTT. It yields the protein CATSIEARSPLHF.

The V and J genes are TRBV18 and TRBJ1-1, with D maybe TRBD1 (6 bases). The CDR3 has 14 amino acids. Looked up from germline, CDR1 is KGHSH and CDR2 is LQKENI. V dropped 6 bases and J dropped 3 bases, with 14 bases sitting between them. The CDR3 DNA is TGTGCCAGCTCCTTGGACAGTAAATACACTGAAGCTTTCTTT. Translating it yields CASSLDSKYTEAFF.

The chain combines TRBV10-1 with TRBJ2-2, with a tentative D call TRBD1 (5 bases). The CDR3 has 16 residues. CDR1 is WNHNN, CDR2 SYGVQD, per germline (reference sequence). Trimming left V 6 bases short and J 3 bases short, with 17 bases between. CDR3 sequence (DNA): TGCGCCAGCAGCGACCCCAGGGATTGGGACACCGGGGAGCTGTTTTTT. It translates to CASSDPRDWDTGELFF.

The chain uses TRBV28 and TRBJ2-7; tentative D call: TRBD1 (5 bases). The CDR3 runs to 12 residues. V dropped 7 bases and J dropped 6 bases, with 13 bases sitting between them. Germline CDR1 MDHEN, CDR2 SYDVKM. The CDR3 region has the DNA TGTGCCAGCAAGACAGACCTCTCCGAGCAGTACTTC. Its protein is CASKTDLSEQYF. Full variable domain (outside the CDR3, taken from reference TRBV28 and TRBJ2-7): DVKVTQSSRYLVKRTGEKVFLECVQDMDHENMFWYRQDPGLGLRLIYFSYDVKMKEKGDIPEGYSVSREKKERFSLILESASTNQTSMYLCASKTDLSEQYFGPGTRLTVT.

The chain uses TRBV6-5 and TRBJ1-1; D remains unclear. V was pared by 5 bases and J by 11 bases, with 15 bases between. Germline V gives CDR1 MNHEY, CDR2 SVGAGI. CDR3 length: 12 amino acids. CDR3 nucleotide sequence: TGTGCCAGCAGTCCGACAAGGTCTCCGGCTTTCTTT. It is translated as CASSPTRSPAFF.

The rearrangement joins TRBV29-1 to TRBJ1-1; D gene uncertain. Trimming cost V 4 bases and J 1 base, with 7 bases left between them. Germline CDR1 is SQVTM and CDR2 is ANQGSEA. The CDR3 runs 12 residues. The CDR3 spells CSVAQKNTEAFF. CDR3 DNA: TGCAGCGTTGCCCAGAAGAACACTGAAGCTTTCTTT.

V and J are TRBV6-5 and TRBJ1-5; unclear D gene. The CDR3 extends over 13 amino acids. CDR1 is MNHEY and CDR2 is SVGAGI in the germline V gene. V dropped 0 bases and J dropped 6 bases, with 6 bases sitting between them. CDR3: CASSYSNGQPQHF. The CDR3 bases are TGTGCCAGCAGTTACTCGAACGGTCAGCCCCAGCATTTT.

The V call is TRBV4-2, the J call TRBJ2-3; 7 bases map to TRBD1. CDR3 length: 16 residues. Germline V lookup: CDR1 LGHNA, CDR2 YNFKEQ. V shed 3 bases and J 3 bases; nucleotides not matched to a gene: 9. The CDR3 region has the DNA TGTGCCAGCAGCCATCACCGGGACAGCGGTACAGATACGCAGTATTTT. This codes for CASSHHRDSGTDTQYF.

This chain links TRBV2 with TRBJ1-4, with TRBD1 matching 9 bases. CDR3 length equals 15 residues. CDR1 is SNHLY and CDR2 is FYNNEI in the germline V gene. V shed 7 bases, J shed 7 bases, and the junction held 10 bases outside the gene matches. The CDR3 sequence: CASTRQQGAFEKLFF. The CDR3 DNA reads TGTGCCAGCACCCGACAACAGGGGGCGTTTGAAAAACTGTTTTTT.